The clone carrying this T cell receptor beta chain was seen only a few times. The target antigen is unknown. The source of the sample is a study of cytomegalovirus exposure and HLA in healthy donors. The overall study: Around 80 million unique TCR sequences came from HLA-typed donors in an early release.

The CDR3 has 12 residues. The V end was cut by 8 bases, the J end by 6 bases, with 10 bases between. CDR1 MDHEN and CDR2 SYDVKM come from the germline V gene. Findings and limits, study-wide: Cytomegalovirus-associated status was assigned to about 160 TCR beta chains. Earlier analysis yielded a pattern in which most TCR beta V segments were productive about 90% or about 30% of the time.

PCR employed 60 Vbeta and 13 Jbeta primers. TCRdb keeps only in-frame clones here, not all; method: immunoSEQ multiplex PCR. The sample includes 90,000 to 140,000 clones, around 72% of them seen just once. Sequencing was done on a sample of PBMCs. The chain employs TRBV28 and TRBJ1-4; unclear D gene. This TCR came from a male donor in good health and CMV-seronegative. CDR3 DNA sequence: TGTGCCAGCGGTCTACGTGATGAAAAACTGTTTTTT. Translating it yields CASGLRDEKLFF.